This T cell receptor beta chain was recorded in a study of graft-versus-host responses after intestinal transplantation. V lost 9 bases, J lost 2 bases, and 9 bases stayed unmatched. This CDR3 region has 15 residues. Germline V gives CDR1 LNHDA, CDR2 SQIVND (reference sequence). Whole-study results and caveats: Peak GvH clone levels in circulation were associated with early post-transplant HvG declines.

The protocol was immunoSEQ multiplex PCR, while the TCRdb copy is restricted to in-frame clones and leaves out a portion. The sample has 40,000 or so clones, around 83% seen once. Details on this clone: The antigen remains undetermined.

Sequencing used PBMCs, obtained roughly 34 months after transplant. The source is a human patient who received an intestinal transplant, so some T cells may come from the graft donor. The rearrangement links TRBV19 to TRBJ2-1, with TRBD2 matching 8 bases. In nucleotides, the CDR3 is TGTGCCAGCGGCGCCCAAGCGGGAGCCTACAATGAGCAGTTCTTC. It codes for CASGAQAGAYNEQFF.